These T cell receptor beta chains were read from a single sample in a study of blood T cell repertoires in COVID-19. Here immunoSEQ multiplex PCR was the method, and the copy in TCRdb shows in-frame clones only, minus some. Of 260,000 or so clones listed, around 85% were seen once; the top ten hold 2% to 3%. Sequenced material: PBMCs or T cells enriched from blood (not recorded which). Every receptor here comes from a woman in her fifties or sixties who had recovered from COVID-19. CDR3s include the opening cysteine and the closing phenylalanine or tryptophan. Fields, in order: D gene, V gene, clone size, J gene, CDR3 protein, CDR3 DNA. D genes are given only for firm matches. Clone size, where shown, is once, few, many, or a class for clones that have expanded.

d_gene: .; v_gene: TRBV7-2; abundance: .; j_gene: TRBJ1-5; CDR3aa: CASSLVTASNQPQHF; CDR3nt: TGTGCCAGCAGCTTAGTTACAGCAAGCAATCAGCCCCAGCATTTT
d_gene: TRBD1; v_gene: TRBV7-2; abundance: many; j_gene: TRBJ2-7; CDR3aa: CASKRDRRSYEQYF; CDR3nt: TGTGCCAGTAAAAGGGACAGGCGGTCCTACGAGCAGTACTTC
d_gene: TRBD2; v_gene: TRBV20-1; abundance: .; j_gene: TRBJ2-2; CDR3aa: CSASPQAGAFTGELFF; CDR3nt: TGCAGTGCTAGTCCCCAAGCGGGGGCCTTTACCGGGGAGCTGTTTTTT
d_gene: TRBD1; v_gene: TRBV12-3/TRBV12-4; abundance: .; j_gene: TRBJ1-1; CDR3aa: CASSLVGQGEAFF; CDR3nt: TGTGCCAGCAGTTTAGTCGGACAGGGAGAAGCTTTCTTT
d_gene: TRBD1; v_gene: TRBV5-4; abundance: .; j_gene: TRBJ1-1; CDR3aa: CASSSGQWNTEAFF; CDR3nt: TGTGCCAGCAGCTCGGGACAGTGGAACACTGAAGCTTTCTTT
d_gene: TRBD1; v_gene: TRBV5-5; abundance: .; j_gene: TRBJ2-7; CDR3aa: CASSLGQGGYEQYF; CDR3nt: TGTGCCAGCAGCTTAGGACAGGGCGGCTACGAGCAGTACTTC
d_gene: .; v_gene: TRBV3-1/TRBV3-2; abundance: .; j_gene: TRBJ2-7; CDR3aa: CASSQRQGGREQYF; CDR3nt: TGTGCCAGCAGCCAACGCCAGGGGGGACGCGAGCAGTACTTC
d_gene: .; v_gene: TRBV18; abundance: .; j_gene: TRBJ1-1; CDR3aa: CASSPITGSTEAFF; CDR3nt: TGTGCCAGCTCACCAATAACAGGGAGCACTGAAGCTTTCTTT
d_gene: .; v_gene: TRBV4-1; abundance: .; j_gene: TRBJ1-3; CDR3aa: CASSQEGGVGNTIYF; CDR3nt: TGCGCCAGCAGCCAAGAAGGAGGGGTTGGAAACACCATATATTTT
d_gene: .; v_gene: TRBV29-1; abundance: .; j_gene: TRBJ2-7; CDR3aa: CSAQDSTYEQYF; CDR3nt: TGCAGCGCCCAAGACAGCACCTACGAGCAGTACTTC
d_gene: .; v_gene: TRBV4-1; abundance: .; j_gene: TRBJ2-7; CDR3aa: CASSQEVAARTEQYF; CDR3nt: TGCGCCAGCAGCCAAGAAGTAGCGGCAAGGACCGAGCAGTACTTC
d_gene: .; v_gene: TRBV19; abundance: .; j_gene: TRBJ2-7; CDR3aa: CASSVDTYEQYF; CDR3nt: TGTGCCAGTAGTGTCGACACCTACGAGCAGTACTTC
d_gene: .; v_gene: TRBV27; abundance: .; j_gene: TRBJ1-6; CDR3aa: CASSSQGPASSYNSPLHF; CDR3nt: TGTGCCAGCAGTTCACAGGGACCGGCGAGCTCCTATAATTCACCCCTCCACTTT
d_gene: TRBD2; v_gene: TRBV9; abundance: .; j_gene: TRBJ2-7; CDR3aa: CASSPSGGAYEQYF; CDR3nt: TGTGCCAGCAGCCCAAGCGGGGGGGCTTACGAGCAGTACTTC
d_gene: TRBD1; v_gene: TRBV28; abundance: .; j_gene: TRBJ1-5; CDR3aa: CASRDGTGRRYLSLYQPQHF; CDR3nt: TGTGCCAGCAGGGACGGGACAGGTCGTCGCTACCTCTCTCTTTATCAGCCCCAGCATTTT
d_gene: .; v_gene: TRBV19; abundance: .; j_gene: TRBJ2-4; CDR3aa: CASRGSSQQGLAKNIQYF; CDR3nt: TGTGCCAGTAGAGGCTCGTCACAACAGGGATTAGCCAAAAACATTCAGTACTTC
d_gene: .; v_gene: TRBV7-3; abundance: .; j_gene: TRBJ1-3; CDR3aa: CASSLVGGLSGNTIYF; CDR3nt: TGTGCCAGCAGCCTGGTCGGAGGACTCTCTGGAAACACCATATATTTT
d_gene: .; v_gene: TRBV5-1; abundance: .; j_gene: TRBJ2-7; CDR3aa: CASSLAEGSYEQYF; CDR3nt: TGCGCCAGCAGCTTGGCGGAGGGATCCTACGAGCAGTACTTC
d_gene: .; v_gene: TRBV9; abundance: .; j_gene: TRBJ1-2; CDR3aa: CASSSGEGYGYTF; CDR3nt: TGTGCCAGCAGCTCAGGGGAGGGCTATGGCTACACCTTC
d_gene: TRBD1; v_gene: TRBV2; abundance: .; j_gene: TRBJ1-2; CDR3aa: CASSVGTGVGYTF; CDR3nt: TGTGCCAGCAGTGTAGGGACAGGGGTCGGCTACACCTTC
d_gene: TRBD2; v_gene: TRBV24-1; abundance: .; j_gene: TRBJ2-1; CDR3aa: CATSNQRLAGVNEQFF; CDR3nt: TGTGCCACCAGCAACCAAAGACTAGCGGGGGTAAATGAGCAGTTCTTC
d_gene: TRBD1; v_gene: TRBV3-1/TRBV3-2; abundance: .; j_gene: TRBJ2-3; CDR3aa: CASSQTPGGWDTQYF; CDR3nt: TGTGCCAGCAGCCAAACCCCAGGGGGTTGGGATACGCAGTATTTT
d_gene: .; v_gene: TRBV10-3; abundance: .; j_gene: TRBJ2-7; CDR3aa: CAIRGAGRGYEQYF; CDR3nt: TGTGCCATCAGAGGGGCCGGGAGAGGTTACGAGCAGTACTTC
d_gene: TRBD2; v_gene: TRBV11-2; abundance: .; j_gene: TRBJ2-3; CDR3aa: CASSLVAGSTDTQYF; CDR3nt: TGTGCCAGCAGCTTAGTAGCGGGGAGCACAGATACGCAGTATTTT
d_gene: TRBD2; v_gene: TRBV18; abundance: .; j_gene: TRBJ2-2; CDR3aa: CATGASGRTAGELFF; CDR3nt: TGTGCCACCGGAGCAAGCGGGAGGACCGCCGGGGAGCTGTTTTTT
d_gene: .; v_gene: TRBV12-3/TRBV12-4; abundance: .; j_gene: TRBJ1-1; CDR3aa: CASISWGGTEAFF; CDR3nt: TGTGCCAGCATCTCTTGGGGGGGCACTGAAGCTTTCTTT
d_gene: .; v_gene: TRBV11-2; abundance: .; j_gene: TRBJ2-6; CDR3aa: CASSLTGSLLSGANVLTF; CDR3nt: TGTGCCAGCAGCCTGACAGGTTCCCTTCTCTCTGGGGCCAACGTCCTGACTTTC
d_gene: TRBD2; v_gene: TRBV11-2; abundance: .; j_gene: TRBJ2-1; CDR3aa: CASSSRLALYEQFF; CDR3nt: TGTGCCAGCAGCTCAAGACTAGCGCTCTATGAGCAGTTCTTC
d_gene: .; v_gene: TRBV9; abundance: .; j_gene: TRBJ2-7; CDR3aa: CASSTRAQGGNLEQYF; CDR3nt: TGTGCCAGCAGCACCAGAGCCCAGGGGGGAAACCTCGAGCAGTACTTC
d_gene: TRBD1; v_gene: TRBV7-9; abundance: .; j_gene: TRBJ2-7; CDR3aa: CASSPMTGANYEQYF; CDR3nt: TGTGCCAGCAGCCCTATGACAGGGGCCAACTACGAGCAGTACTTC
d_gene: TRBD2; v_gene: TRBV4-3; abundance: .; j_gene: TRBJ2-1; CDR3aa: CASSRTGTSGSNEQFF; CDR3nt: TGCGCCAGCAGCCGAACCGGGACTAGCGGGAGCAATGAGCAGTTCTTC
d_gene: .; v_gene: TRBV5-1; abundance: .; j_gene: TRBJ1-1; CDR3aa: CASSAGTMNTEAFF; CDR3nt: TGCGCCAGCAGCGCCGGGACAATGAACACTGAAGCTTTCTTT
d_gene: .; v_gene: TRBV5-1; abundance: once; j_gene: TRBJ2-7; CDR3aa: CASSLLAGPEYEQYF; CDR3nt: TGCGCCAGCAGCTTGCTCGCGGGCCCTGAGTACGAGCAGTACTTC
d_gene: .; v_gene: TRBV30; abundance: .; j_gene: TRBJ2-7; CDR3aa: CAWRHPGQGGQYF; CDR3nt: TGTGCCTGGAGGCACCCTGGGCAGGGAGGGCAGTACTTC
d_gene: .; v_gene: TRBV4-1; abundance: .; j_gene: TRBJ1-1; CDR3aa: CASSQGGLQGWFGTEAFF; CDR3nt: TGCGCCAGCAGCCAGGGGGGGCTCCAGGGTTGGTTCGGCACTGAAGCTTTCTTT
d_gene: .; v_gene: TRBV6-5; abundance: once; j_gene: TRBJ2-2; CDR3aa: CASSRGTGELFF; CDR3nt: TGTGCCAGCAGTAGGGGAACCGGGGAGCTGTTTTTT
d_gene: .; v_gene: TRBV29-1; abundance: .; j_gene: TRBJ1-6; CDR3aa: CSVLTTDGTPLHF; CDR3nt: TGCAGCGTTCTTACCACGGACGGGACACCCCTCCACTTT
d_gene: TRBD2; v_gene: TRBV5-4; abundance: .; j_gene: TRBJ2-4; CDR3aa: CASSPPPTSRAKNIQYF; CDR3nt: TGTGCCAGCAGCCCCCCCCCGACTAGCAGGGCCAAAAACATTCAGTACTTC
d_gene: TRBD2; v_gene: TRBV7-3; abundance: .; j_gene: TRBJ2-2; CDR3aa: CASSLTPSGGAAGELFF; CDR3nt: TGTGCCAGCAGCTTAACCCCCAGCGGGGGGGCGGCCGGGGAGCTGTTTTTT
d_gene: TRBD2; v_gene: TRBV2; abundance: .; j_gene: TRBJ2-2; CDR3aa: CASSRLAGVGSTGELFF; CDR3nt: TGTGCCAGCAGTCGACTAGCGGGAGTAGGGAGCACCGGGGAGCTGTTTTTT
d_gene: TRBD1; v_gene: TRBV7-7; abundance: .; j_gene: TRBJ2-2; CDR3aa: CASSPGTGGFGELFF; CDR3nt: TGTGCCAGCAGCCCAGGGACAGGGGGCTTCGGGGAGCTGTTTTTT
d_gene: .; v_gene: TRBV5-1; abundance: .; j_gene: TRBJ2-3; CDR3aa: CASGQGTGTDTQYF; CDR3nt: TGCGCCAGCGGGCAGGGAACGGGCACAGATACGCAGTATTTT
d_gene: TRBD1; v_gene: TRBV6-1; abundance: .; j_gene: TRBJ1-2; CDR3aa: CASSEAAGGDYGYTF; CDR3nt: TGTGCCAGCAGTGAAGCGGCAGGGGGAGACTATGGCTACACCTTC
d_gene: TRBD1; v_gene: TRBV2; abundance: once; j_gene: TRBJ1-2; CDR3aa: CASSRQGIEGYTF; CDR3nt: TGTGCCAGCTCCAGACAGGGAATAGAAGGCTACACCTTC
d_gene: .; v_gene: TRBV6-5; abundance: .; j_gene: TRBJ1-3; CDR3aa: CASHSFSGNTIYF; CDR3nt: TGTGCCAGCCACAGCTTCTCTGGAAACACCATATATTTT
d_gene: TRBD1; v_gene: TRBV5-5; abundance: .; j_gene: TRBJ2-7; CDR3aa: CASSLKPGQGTHEQYF; CDR3nt: TGTGCCAGCAGCCTGAAGCCGGGACAGGGTACCCACGAGCAGTACTTC
d_gene: .; v_gene: TRBV18; abundance: .; j_gene: TRBJ2-3; CDR3aa: CASSPPSRADTQYF; CDR3nt: TGTGCCAGCTCACCACCGAGCAGGGCAGATACGCAGTATTTT
d_gene: TRBD1; v_gene: TRBV9; abundance: few; j_gene: TRBJ1-5; CDR3aa: CASSADETGFQPQHF; CDR3nt: TGTGCCAGCAGCGCGGACGAGACAGGGTTTCAGCCCCAGCATTTT
d_gene: TRBD2; v_gene: TRBV7-2; abundance: once; j_gene: TRBJ2-7; CDR3aa: CASSFRLATYEQYF; CDR3nt: TGTGCCAGCAGCTTCCGACTAGCCACATACGAGCAGTACTTC
d_gene: TRBD1; v_gene: TRBV4-3; abundance: .; j_gene: TRBJ1-6; CDR3aa: CASSQRTGDSPLHF; CDR3nt: TGCGCCAGCAGCCAGAGGACAGGGGACTCACCCCTCCACTTT
d_gene: .; v_gene: TRBV18; abundance: .; j_gene: TRBJ1-6; CDR3aa: CASSPDRTYNSPLHF; CDR3nt: TGTGCCAGCTCACCAGACAGAACCTATAATTCACCCCTCCACTTT
d_gene: .; v_gene: TRBV7-8; abundance: .; j_gene: TRBJ2-5; CDR3aa: CASSLAVAAVWETQYF; CDR3nt: TGTGCCAGCAGCTTAGCTGTAGCGGCTGTCTGGGAGACCCAGTACTTC
d_gene: TRBD1; v_gene: TRBV12-3/TRBV12-4; abundance: .; j_gene: TRBJ1-5; CDR3aa: CASTRGIPQPQHF; CDR3nt: TGTGCCAGCACCAGGGGGATTCCTCAGCCCCAGCATTTT
d_gene: .; v_gene: TRBV7-8; abundance: .; j_gene: TRBJ2-5; CDR3aa: CASSFLEYQETQYF; CDR3nt: TGTGCCAGCAGCTTCCTCGAGTACCAAGAGACCCAGTACTTC
d_gene: TRBD2; v_gene: TRBV2; abundance: .; j_gene: TRBJ2-2; CDR3aa: CASRLATNTGELFF; CDR3nt: TGTGCCAGCAGACTAGCGACTAACACCGGGGAGCTGTTTTTT
d_gene: .; v_gene: TRBV4-2; abundance: .; j_gene: TRBJ2-5; CDR3aa: CASSQVSGVQETQYF; CDR3nt: TGTGCCAGCAGCCAAGTGTCGGGAGTCCAAGAGACCCAGTACTTC
d_gene: TRBD2; v_gene: TRBV19; abundance: .; j_gene: TRBJ2-1; CDR3aa: CASSSGLAGSEQFF; CDR3nt: TGTGCCAGTAGTTCCGGACTAGCGGGAAGTGAGCAGTTCTTC
d_gene: TRBD2; v_gene: TRBV4-1; abundance: .; j_gene: TRBJ2-7; CDR3aa: CASSQGAGGAGIVYEQYF; CDR3nt: TGCGCCAGCAGCCAAGGGGCCGGGGGAGCGGGGATTGTTTACGAGCAGTACTTC
d_gene: .; v_gene: TRBV10-3; abundance: .; j_gene: TRBJ1-1; CDR3aa: CATKAGINNTEAFF; CDR3nt: TGTGCCACCAAGGCCGGGATTAATAACACTGAAGCTTTCTTT
d_gene: .; v_gene: TRBV13; abundance: .; j_gene: TRBJ2-3; CDR3aa: CASSLGFADTQYF; CDR3nt: TGTGCCAGCAGCTTAGGCTTCGCAGATACGCAGTATTTT